This TCR beta chain was documented in a study of cytomegalovirus exposure and HLA in healthy donors. Study-level results: Reports indicated that the classifier achieved high specificity and sensitivity in diagnosing cytomegalovirus status.

The PCR had 60 Vbeta and 13 Jbeta primers. Sequencing was performed with immunoSEQ multiplex PCR; in TCRdb, only in-frame clones are kept and a portion is missing. The table records about 160,000 clones, approximately 72% of them present only once. V was pared by 0 bases and J by 3 bases, with 2 bases of the junction left unmatched. The CDR3 consists of 17 residues. Germline V gene lookup returns CDR1 SGHRS and CDR2 YFSETQ. Regarding this clone: Its antigen remains unidentified.

The sample comprised PBMCs. This rearrangement joins TRBV5-1 to TRBJ2-2; 13 bases are shared with TRBD2. This TCR was sampled from a middle-aged man in good health and CMV-seropositive. CDR3 amino acids: CASSLGLAGGHTGELFF. The CDR3 DNA sequence: TGCGCCAGCAGCTTGGGACTAGCGGGGGGCCACACCGGGGAGCTGTTTTTT.